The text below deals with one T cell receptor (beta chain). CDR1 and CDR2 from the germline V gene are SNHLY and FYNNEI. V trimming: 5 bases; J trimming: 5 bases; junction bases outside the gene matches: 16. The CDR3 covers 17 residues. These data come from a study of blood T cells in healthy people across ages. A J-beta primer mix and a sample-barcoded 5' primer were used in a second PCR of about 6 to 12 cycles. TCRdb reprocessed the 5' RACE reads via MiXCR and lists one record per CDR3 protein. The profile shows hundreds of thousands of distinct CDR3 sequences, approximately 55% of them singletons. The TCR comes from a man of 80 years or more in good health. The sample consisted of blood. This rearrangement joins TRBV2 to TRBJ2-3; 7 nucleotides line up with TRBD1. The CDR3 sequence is CASSQTQGPRIRDTQYF. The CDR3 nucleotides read TGTGCCAGCAGTCAAACACAGGGGCCGCGGATACGAGATACGCAGTATTTT.